The present entry profiles one T cell receptor beta chain with its context. The target antigen is unknown. In the same sample, other DNA sequences code for this CDR3. The data are from a study of cytomegalovirus exposure and HLA in healthy donors. V gave up 6 bases and J gave up 3 bases; unmatched junction bases: 2. This CDR3 is 13 amino acids long. Germline assignment: CDR1 SNHLY and CDR2 FYNNEI. Findings of the study overall: Data from an earlier analysis indicated that most TCR beta V segments were productive either about 87% or about 30% of the time.

Primers for the PCR totalled 60 Vbeta and 13 Jbeta. Libraries were prepared by immunoSEQ multiplex PCR; TCRdb keeps only in-frame clonotypes and omits some of them. The sample lists over 100,000 clones, 70% occurring once. The rearrangement links TRBV2 to TRBJ2-5; the match to TRBD1 covers 9 bases. The source is a young man in good health and CMV-seropositive. Sequenced input: PBMCs. Here the CDR3 reads CASSRDREETQYF. The DNA for the CDR3 is TGTGCCAGCAGCCGGGACAGGGAAGAGACCCAGTACTTC.